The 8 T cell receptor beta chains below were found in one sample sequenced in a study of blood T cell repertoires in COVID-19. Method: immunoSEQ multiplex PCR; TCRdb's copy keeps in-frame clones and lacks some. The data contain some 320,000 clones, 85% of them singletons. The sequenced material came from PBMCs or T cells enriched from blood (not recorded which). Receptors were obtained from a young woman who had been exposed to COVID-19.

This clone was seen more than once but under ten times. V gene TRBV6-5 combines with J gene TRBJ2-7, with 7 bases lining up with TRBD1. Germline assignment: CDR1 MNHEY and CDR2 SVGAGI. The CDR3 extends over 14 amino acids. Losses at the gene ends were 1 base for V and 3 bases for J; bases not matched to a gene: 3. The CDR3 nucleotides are TGTGCCAGCAGTTACTTGGACAGGAGCTACGAGCAGTACTTC. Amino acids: CASSYLDRSYEQYF.

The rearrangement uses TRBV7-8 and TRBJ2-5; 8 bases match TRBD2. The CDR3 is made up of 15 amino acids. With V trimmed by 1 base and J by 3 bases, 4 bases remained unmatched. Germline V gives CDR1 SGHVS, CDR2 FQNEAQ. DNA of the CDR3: TGTGCCAGCAGCTTAGTGGGTAGCGGGAAAGAGACCCAGTACTTC. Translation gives CASSLVGSGKETQYF. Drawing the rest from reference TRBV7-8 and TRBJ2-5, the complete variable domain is GAGVSQSPRYKVAKRGQDVALRCDPISGHVSLFWYQQALGQGPEFLTYFQNEAQLDKSGLPSDRFFAERPEGSVSTLKIQRTQQEDSAVYLCASSLVGSGKETQYFGPGTRLLVL.

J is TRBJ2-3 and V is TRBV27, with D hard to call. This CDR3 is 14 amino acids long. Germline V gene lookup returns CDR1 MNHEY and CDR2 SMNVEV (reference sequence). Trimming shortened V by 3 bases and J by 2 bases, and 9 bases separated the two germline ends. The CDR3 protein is CASSFHQDTDTQYF. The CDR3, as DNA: TGTGCCAGCAGTTTCCATCAGGACACAGATACGCAGTATTTT.

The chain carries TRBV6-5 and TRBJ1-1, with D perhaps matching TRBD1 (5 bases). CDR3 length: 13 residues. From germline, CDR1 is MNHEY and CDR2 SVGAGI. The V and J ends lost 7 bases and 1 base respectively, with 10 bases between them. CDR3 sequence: CASTRGENTEAFF. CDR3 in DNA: TGTGCCAGCACCCGGGGGGAGAACACTGAAGCTTTCTTT.

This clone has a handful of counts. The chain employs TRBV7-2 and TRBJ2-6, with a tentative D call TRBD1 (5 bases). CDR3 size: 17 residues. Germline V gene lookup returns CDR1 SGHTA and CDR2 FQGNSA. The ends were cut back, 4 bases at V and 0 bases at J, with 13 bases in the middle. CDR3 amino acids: CASSSGHWGSGANVLTF. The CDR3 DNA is TGTGCCAGCAGCTCCGGACATTGGGGCTCTGGGGCCAACGTCCTGACTTTC.

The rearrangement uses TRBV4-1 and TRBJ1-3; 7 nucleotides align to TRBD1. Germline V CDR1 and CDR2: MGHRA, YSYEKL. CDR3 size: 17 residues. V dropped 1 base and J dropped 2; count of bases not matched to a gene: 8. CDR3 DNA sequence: TGCGCCAGCAGCCAAGTGGAGCGACAGGGCCCTGGAAACACCATATATTTT. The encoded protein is CASSQVERQGPGNTIYF.

The CDR3 DNA sequence: TGTGCCAGCAGCTCTTTTGCTAGCGGGGGGGCCGAGCAGTTCTTC. Encoded protein: CASSSFASGGAEQFF. The chain combines TRBV7-9 with TRBJ2-1, with 12 bases identical to TRBD2. The CDR3 extends over 15 amino acids. Looked up from germline, CDR1 is SEHNR and CDR2 is FQNEAQ (reference sequence). The V gene end was trimmed by 4 bases and the J gene end by 10 bases; junction bases not matched to a gene: 8. The full variable domain, rest sourced from reference TRBV7-9 and TRBJ2-1, is DTGVSQNPRHKITKRGQNVTFRCDPISEHNRLYWYRQTLGQGPEFLTYFQNEAQLEKSRLLSDRFSAERPKGSFSTLEIQRTEQGDSAMYLCASSSFASGGAEQFFGPGTRLTVL.

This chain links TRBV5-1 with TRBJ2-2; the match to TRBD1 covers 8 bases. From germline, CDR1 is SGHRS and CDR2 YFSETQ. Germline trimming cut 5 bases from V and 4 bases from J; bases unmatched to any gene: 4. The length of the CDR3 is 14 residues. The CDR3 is CASSFQGATGELFF. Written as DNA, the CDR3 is TGCGCCAGCAGTTTTCAGGGGGCCACCGGGGAGCTGTTTTTT.